This T cell receptor beta chain was captured in a study of OX40 agonist ivuxolimab in advanced cancers. Whole-study findings and limits: Antigen specificity remained undetermined for the expanded peripheral T cells.

Clones were read by immunoSEQ multiplex PCR, and TCRdb kept only the in-frame ones, dropping some. Among about 82,000 clones listed, around nine tenths were seen once. The germline V gene has CDR1 LNHDA and CDR2 SQIVND (reference sequence). Trimming stripped 6 bases from V and 5 bases from J, with 10 bases between. The CDR3 consists of 12 residues. Only one count was recorded for this clone. No antigen is known for it. V gene TRBV19 combines with J gene TRBJ2-5, with D uncertain. The sequence was obtained from an adult with an advanced solid tumor such as melanoma, head and neck, liver or kidney cancer. Material: CD4+ or CD8+ T cells sorted from blood, obtained in a trial of the OX40 agonist ivuxolimab. In nucleotides, the CDR3 is TGTGCCAGTAGCCCGGCTGCGGAGACCCAGTACTTC. It codes for CASSPAAETQYF.